This T cell receptor beta chain was obtained from a study of tumor and adjacent non-tumor tissue in lung cancer. For the study at large: On average, productive TCRbeta reads reached roughly 4 million per sample.

No cell sorting was done before RNA was extracted from the tissue. Chemotherapy-naive patients with new lung cancer underwent thoracic surgery in China, August–November 2014. Study results and caveats: Tumor tissue had significantly higher TCR diversity than normal lung.

The CDR3 covers 13 residues. Trimming left V 4 bases short and J 8 bases short, with 12 bases between. Germline CDR1 reads SGHDN; CDR2 reads FVKESK. Note on this clonotype: The antigen is undetermined. A much larger clonotype is one base distant, so this may be a read error.

Three rounds of nested PCR, following a modified ARM-PCR protocol, produced the TCRbeta library. TCRdb re-called the multiplex PCR reads with MiXCR, one entry per CDR3 protein. The sample consists of roughly 140,000 distinct CDR3 sequences, about 71% of them appearing once. V usage is TRBV14 and J usage is TRBJ2-4; possible D gene TRBD2, 6 bases. The sample comprised lung tumor tissue. The receptor was derived from a man aged 55-75 years with small cell lung cancer. CDR3 protein: CASSRSSEYIQYF. In nucleotides, the CDR3 is TGTGCCAGCAGCCGATCTAGCGAGTACATTCAGTACTTC.